Below, 6 T cell receptor beta chains from the same sample are listed, as sequenced in a study of shared clonotypes between healthy human individuals. Produced via immunoSEQ multiplex PCR; TCRdb's table is partial and in-frame only. The sample contains 950,000 to 1,300,000 clones, about 76% of which appear only once. Sequenced: memory CD4+ T cells sorted from blood. Subset here: CD45RA-negative fraction. The receptors stem from a man younger than 35 in good health.

This chain uses TRBV7-8 with TRBJ1-4; 8 bases match TRBD1. Per germline, CDR1 SGHVS and CDR2 FQNEAQ. This CDR3 has 14 amino acids. Trimming at V came to 3 bases and at J to 8 bases, leaving 5 bases not matched to a gene. CDR3 sequence reads: CASSLTDRGEKLFF. The CDR3 coding sequence is TGTGCCAGCAGCTTGACCGACAGGGGCGAAAAACTGTTTTTT.

The CDR3 sequence: CASSGTGMYEKLFF. DNA for the CDR3: TGTGCCAGCAGTGGGACAGGGATGTATGAAAAACTGTTTTTT. The chain employs TRBV2 and TRBJ1-4; 8 bases align to TRBD1. Germline V lookup: CDR1 SNHLY, CDR2 FYNNEI. The CDR3 runs 14 residues. J was trimmed by 6 bases and V by 4 bases; bases with no gene match: 4.

The rearrangement joins TRBV6-6 to TRBJ1-6; possibly TRBD1 for D (5 bases). Per the germline V gene, CDR1 is MNHNY and CDR2 is SVGAGI (reference sequence). CDR3 length equals 14 residues. The V and J ends lost 0 bases and 9 bases respectively, with 9 bases between them. The CDR3 loop reads CASSYSGEASPLHF. CDR3 bases: TGTGCCAGCAGTTACTCGGGGGAGGCTTCACCCCTCCACTTT.

Comments on this clone: The identical CDR3 is also encoded by other nucleotide sequences in the sample. The chain is built from TRBV30 and TRBJ2-5; D call uncertain. The DNA end is a closer match to TRBJ2-7, so the J assignment may be wrong. The CDR3 consists of 11 residues. Germline V gene data show CDR1 as GTSNPN and CDR2 as SVGIG (reference sequence). CDR3 bases: TGTGCCTGGAGTGAAACCTACGAGCAGTACTTC. This encodes CAWSETYEQYF.

The chain's CDR3 is CASSYLAGGPYEQYF. The CDR3 nucleotides are TGCGCCAGCAGCTACCTAGCGGGGGGGCCCTACGAGCAGTACTTC. The chain carries TRBV5-1 and TRBJ2-7; the match to TRBD2 covers 12 bases. Unmatched junction bases numbered 3, after V lost 3 bases and J lost 2 bases. CDR1 is SGHRS and CDR2 is YFSETQ in the germline V gene. The length of the CDR3 is 15 residues.

In its sample, this clone was seen once. CDR3 sequence (DNA): TGTGCCAGCAGTGAATGGGGAGGGTCCCTAGATGGCTATGGCTACACCTTC. Residues: CASSEWGGSLDGYGYTF. The chain couples TRBV25-1 to TRBJ1-2; no clear D. The CDR3 contains 17 residues. V was clipped by 1 base and J by 4 bases, with 19 bases between them. The germline V gene has CDR1 MGHDK and CDR2 SYGVNS.